The source of this TCR beta chain is a study of T cell responses to AZD1222 COVID-19 vaccine. Between the trimmed V and J ends, which lost 3 bases and 7 bases, there was a span of 13 bases. The germline V gene encodes CDR1 MNHNS and CDR2 SASEGT. CDR3 length: 14 amino acids. Both about-4-week and about-12-week second-dose recipients were combined. Profiling relied on immunoSEQ multiplex PCR, and the TCRdb table lists in-frame clones only, not all of them. The data hold about 14,000 clones, with about four fifths observed a single time. Study findings and constraints: Most donors were white British and more were female, and clonal diversity was possibly underestimated. Reportedly, nearly half the spike-specific TCRs target unmutated variant regions. Only after the peak T cell response were repertoires sampled.

A remark on this clone: The antigen is unknown.

The rearrangement joins TRBV6-1 to TRBJ1-5; D remains unclear. Here the sequenced sample was peripheral blood, taken 28 days after the second AZD1222 dose. The TCR comes from an adult who received the AZD1222 COVID-19 vaccine. CDR3 sequence: CASSETALGQPQHF. The CDR3 DNA follows: TGTGCCAGCAGTGAGACGGCCTTGGGGCAGCCCCAGCATTTT.